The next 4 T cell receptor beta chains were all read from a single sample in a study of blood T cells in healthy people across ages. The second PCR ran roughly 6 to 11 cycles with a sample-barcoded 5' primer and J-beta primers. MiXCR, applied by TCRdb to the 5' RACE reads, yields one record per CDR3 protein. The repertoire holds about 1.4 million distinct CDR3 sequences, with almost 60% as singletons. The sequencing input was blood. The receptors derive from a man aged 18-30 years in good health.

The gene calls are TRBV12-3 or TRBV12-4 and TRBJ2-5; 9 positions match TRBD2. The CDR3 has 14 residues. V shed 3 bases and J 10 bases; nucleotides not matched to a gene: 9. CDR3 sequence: CASSLAGGILSQYF. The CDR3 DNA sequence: TGTGCCAGCAGTTTGGCGGGGGGGATCTTGAGCCAGTACTTC.

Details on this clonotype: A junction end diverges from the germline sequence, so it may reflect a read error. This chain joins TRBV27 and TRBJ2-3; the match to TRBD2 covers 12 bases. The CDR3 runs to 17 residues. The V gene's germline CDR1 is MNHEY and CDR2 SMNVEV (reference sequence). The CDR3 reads CVSSFSGLAGYTDTQYF. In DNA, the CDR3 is TGTGTCAGCAGTTTCTCCGGACTAGCGGGGTACACAGATACGCAGTATTTT.

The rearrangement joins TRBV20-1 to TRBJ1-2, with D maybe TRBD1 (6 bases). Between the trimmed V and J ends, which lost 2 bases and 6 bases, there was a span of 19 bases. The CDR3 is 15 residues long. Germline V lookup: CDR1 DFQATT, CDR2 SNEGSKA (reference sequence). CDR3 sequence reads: CSARSTGFRVDGYTF. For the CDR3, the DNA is TGCAGTGCTAGATCCACAGGGTTTCGGGTGGATGGCTACACCTTC.

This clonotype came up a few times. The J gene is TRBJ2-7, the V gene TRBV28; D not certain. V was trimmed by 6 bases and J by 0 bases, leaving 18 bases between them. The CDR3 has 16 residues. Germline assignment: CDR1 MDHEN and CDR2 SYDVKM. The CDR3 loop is CASRPDQAFSSYEQYF. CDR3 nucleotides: TGTGCCAGCAGACCAGACCAGGCTTTTAGCTCCTACGAGCAGTACTTC.